This is a list of T cell receptor beta chains from one sample in a study of CD8+CD57+ T cells in acquired aplastic anemia. Each CDR3 protein is one row after TCRdb ran MiXCR on the reads. Here the sample spans around 430,000 distinct CDR3 sequences, more than 25% being singletons. Sequences were obtained from sorted CD4+, CD8+, or CD8+CD57+ T cells (not recorded which) from PBMCs. These receptors were collected from a human donor with aplastic anemia. CDR3s include the opening cysteine and the closing phenylalanine or tryptophan. The D gene is left open where the match is weak. Some rows mark clone size as missing; the rest say once, few, many or name a class of expanded clone.

v_call: TRBV5-1
d_call: TRBD1
j_call: TRBJ1-3
clone_size: .
cdr3_aa: CASSTGQASGNTIYF
cdr3_nt: TGCGCCAGCAGCACCGGACAGGCCTCTGGAAACACCATATATTTT

v_call: TRBV25-1
d_call: TRBD2
j_call: TRBJ2-1
clone_size: once
cdr3_aa: CATQMGGSLTNEQFF
cdr3_nt: TGTGCCACCCAAATGGGCGGGAGCCTCACCAATGAGCAGTTCTTC

v_call: TRBV7-7
d_call: .
j_call: TRBJ2-1
clone_size: .
cdr3_aa: CASSLGISSSYNEQFF
cdr3_nt: TGTGCTAGCAGCTTAGGGATTAGTAGCTCCTACAATGAGCAGTTCTTC

v_call: TRBV19
d_call: TRBD1
j_call: TRBJ2-5
clone_size: .
cdr3_aa: CASSIVSGTGGETQYF
cdr3_nt: TGTGCCAGTAGTATAGTATCCGGGACAGGGGGTGAGACCCAGTACTTC

v_call: TRBV11-2
d_call: TRBD1
j_call: TRBJ2-5
clone_size: .
cdr3_aa: CASRPGTAQETQYF
cdr3_nt: TGTGCCAGCCGGCCCGGGACAGCACAAGAGACCCAGTACTTC

v_call: TRBV30
d_call: .
j_call: TRBJ2-5
clone_size: few
cdr3_aa: CASRAVLQETQYF
cdr3_nt: TGTGCCTCTCGGGCGGTCCTCCAAGAGACCCAGTACTTC

v_call: TRBV10-3
d_call: .
j_call: TRBJ1-2
clone_size: many
cdr3_aa: CAISESGQNYGYTF
cdr3_nt: TGTGCCATCAGTGAGTCAGGACAAAACTATGGCTACACCTTC

v_call: TRBV16
d_call: .
j_call: TRBJ1-2
clone_size: .
cdr3_aa: CASSQKSGDGYTF
cdr3_nt: TGTGCCAGCAGCCAAAAGTCAGGGGATGGCTACACCTTC

v_call: TRBV11-1
d_call: .
j_call: TRBJ2-3
clone_size: few
cdr3_aa: CASGFRRTSTDTQYF
cdr3_nt: TGTGCCAGCGGCTTTCGGCGGACTAGCACAGATACGCAGTATTTT

v_call: TRBV2
d_call: .
j_call: TRBJ1-6
clone_size: .
cdr3_aa: CASSAPGGDWVSTYNSPLHF
cdr3_nt: TGTGCCAGCAGTGCACCCGGCGGGGACTGGGTTTCCACCTATAATTCACCCCTCCACTTT

v_call: TRBV7-8
d_call: TRBD2
j_call: TRBJ2-1
clone_size: many
cdr3_aa: CASSQTSGIHEQFF
cdr3_nt: TGTGCCAGCAGCCAGACTAGCGGGATACATGAGCAGTTCTTC